These 18 T cell receptor beta chains originate from one sample sequenced in a study of T cells after posttransplantation cyclophosphamide. Produced via immunoSEQ multiplex PCR; TCRdb's table is partial and in-frame only. This sample carries about 15,000 clones, about 85% of them seen once, and the ten largest clones take under 0.9%. Material: memory CD4+ T cells sorted from PBMCs. These receptors came from a man aged 50-59 years in good health, CMV-negative, and a related stem cell transplant donor.

The gene calls are TRBV20-1 and TRBJ1-2, with 9 bases aligning to TRBD1. The V segment lost 5 bases and the J segment 7 bases; nucleotides outside the gene matches: 2. CDR1 and CDR2 from the germline V gene are DFQATT and SNEGSKA (reference sequence). This CDR3 region has 11 residues. CDR3 sequence: CSAGTGPGYTF. The CDR3 DNA reads TGCAGTGCTGGGACAGGGCCTGGCTACACCTTC.

V and J are TRBV5-4 and TRBJ1-4; TRBD1 agrees at 7 bases. V lost 4 bases to trimming and J lost 8 bases; unmatched junction nucleotides: 8. CDR1 SGHNT and CDR2 YYREEE come from the germline V gene (reference sequence). CDR3 length: 14 residues. The CDR3 DNA reads as TGTGCCAGCAGCGTGTGGGACAGACGGGAAAAACTGTTTTTT. Translated, it gives CASSVWDRREKLFF.

A few counts support this clone. The chain recombines TRBV4-3 with TRBJ2-1, with 10 bases lining up with TRBD1. Germline CDR1 and CDR2: LGHNA and YSLEER. The V gene end was trimmed by 2 bases and the J gene end by 7 bases; junction bases not matched to a gene: 8. This CDR3 is 16 amino acids long. CDR3 residues: CASSQYGTGVENEQFF. DNA for the CDR3: TGCGCCAGCAGCCAATATGGGACAGGGGTAGAAAATGAGCAGTTCTTC.

This clone has just a few counts. The chain carries TRBV5-6 and TRBJ1-5, with D possibly TRBD1 on 5 matching bases. This CDR3 comprises 15 residues. V was trimmed by 3 bases and J by 3 bases, leaving 13 bases between them. The germline gives CDR1 SGHDT, CDR2 YYEEEE. The DNA of the CDR3 is TGTGCCAGCAGCTGGTCCCAGGGTGACAATCAGCCCCAGCATTTT. This codes for CASSWSQGDNQPQHF.

This chain uses TRBV2 with TRBJ1-2, with TRBD1 matching 8 bases. The CDR3 spans 15 residues. Germline-derived CDR1 and CDR2 are SNHLY and FYNNEI. V lost 8 bases, J lost 8 bases, and 16 bases stayed unmatched. As DNA, the CDR3 is TGTGCCAGCGGGTCGACCGGGACAGGTGTGGGAGGCTACACCTTC. It codes for CASGSTGTGVGGYTF. Full variable domain (missing parts from reference TRBV2 and TRBJ1-2): EPEVTQTPSHQVTQMGQEVILRCVPISNHLYFYWYRQILGQKVEFLVSFYNNEISEKSEIFDDQFSVERPDGSNFTLKIRSTKLEDSAMYFCASGSTGTGVGGYTFGSGTRLTVV.

The chain couples TRBV10-3 to TRBJ1-3; TRBD1 matches 9 bases. The germline CDR1 and CDR2 sequences are ENHRY and SYGVKD. The trim removed 6 bases at V and 4 bases at J, leaving 7 bases unmatched. CDR3 size: 15 residues. In DNA, the CDR3 is TGTGCCATCAGCGCTACTGGACAGGGGGGAAACACCATATATTTT. It codes for CAISATGQGGNTIYF.

The CDR3 sequence is CASSSRDRRETQYF. The CDR3 DNA is TGTGCCAGCAGCTCCCGGGACAGGCGAGAGACCCAGTACTTC. The chain links TRBV21-1 to TRBJ2-5; the tabulated D call, TRBD1, remains unverified against the DNA. TRBV21-1 represents a pseudogene. This CDR3 contains 14 residues.

This chain joins TRBV7-2 and TRBJ1-2, with D perhaps TRBD1 (5 bases). This CDR3 has 16 residues. Germline values: CDR1 SGHTA, CDR2 FQGNSA. The germline V and J ends were trimmed by 7 bases and 8 bases, with 26 bases remaining between them. CDR3 protein: CASTTYGGDRPGGYTF. The DNA of the CDR3 is TGTGCCAGCACCACATACGGGGGAGACCGCCCGGGAGGCTACACCTTC.

J is TRBJ2-3 and V is TRBV12-5; tentative D call: TRBD2 (5 bases). Germline V gene sequence: CDR1 LGHNT, CDR2 FRNRAP. V shed 1 base and J shed 5 bases, with 16 bases lying between them. The length of the CDR3 is 16 residues. The CDR3 loop reads CASGLGRTRAVDTQYF. The DNA for the CDR3 is TGTGCTAGTGGTTTGGGGAGGACCCGCGCTGTAGATACGCAGTATTTT.

The chain recombines TRBV6-1 with TRBJ1-5; 8 bases align to TRBD1. The germline CDR1 and CDR2 sequences are MNHNS and SASEGT. Germline trimming cut 6 bases from V and 6 bases from J; bases unmatched to any gene: 10. This CDR3 has 15 residues. CDR3 residues: CASRPPGGVGQPQHF. The CDR3 region has the DNA TGTGCCAGCAGACCGCCAGGGGGCGTCGGTCAGCCCCAGCATTTT.

The chain links TRBV9 to TRBJ1-3; D might be TRBD1 (5 bases). V lost 0 bases and J 7 bases, leaving 11 bases between the germline ends. CDR1 and CDR2 (germline): SGDLS, YYNGEE. This CDR3 has 14 residues. Written as DNA, the CDR3 is TGTGCCAGCAGCGTAGAGGGGAACCCTAACACCATATATTTT. Residues: CASSVEGNPNTIYF.

This chain joins TRBV7-8 and TRBJ1-3, with a possible D match to TRBD1 (6 bases). V dropped 5 bases and J dropped 14 bases, with 13 bases sitting between them. The CDR3 is 11 residues long. Germline CDR1 is SGHVS and CDR2 is FQNEAQ. The CDR3 DNA follows: TGTGCCAGCAGCCCCGGACAGCGCTTATATTTT. Amino acid sequence: CASSPGQRLYF.

This rearrangement joins TRBV6-1 to TRBJ1-2; TRBD1 matches 8 bases. This CDR3 has 15 residues. J gave up 5 bases and V 2 bases, and 7 bases lay outside the gene matches. Per the germline V gene, CDR1 is MNHNS and CDR2 is SASEGT. The CDR3: CASSELIGQGYGYTF. CDR3 bases: TGTGCCAGCAGTGAATTGATAGGACAGGGATATGGCTACACCTTC.

Points on this clone: This sample also contains other DNA sequences that code for the same CDR3. The rearrangement links TRBV11-3 to TRBJ2-5, with 9 bases matching TRBD2. Germline V lookup: CDR1 SGHNT, CDR2 YENEEA. The V gene end was trimmed by 1 base and the J gene end by 5 bases; junction bases not matched to a gene: 5. The CDR3 extends over 15 amino acids. CDR3 coding DNA: TGTGCCAGCAGCTTAGGGGCGGGAGGGCCGGAGACCCAGTACTTC. Residues: CASSLGAGGPETQYF.

The chain employs TRBV18 and TRBJ2-7; 11 bases line up with TRBD2. The CDR3 is made up of 17 amino acids. Germline V gene lookup returns CDR1 KGHSH and CDR2 LQKENI. With 5 bases clipped from V and 0 bases from J, the junction kept 9 bases outside the gene matches. The CDR3 is CASSGKGLAVSSYEQYF. DNA of the CDR3: TGTGCCAGCTCAGGGAAGGGACTAGCGGTCAGCTCCTACGAGCAGTACTTC.

The CDR3 DNA reads TGTGCCAGCAGTTACCAGACATCTACAACTAATGAAAAACTGTTTTTT. It codes for CASSYQTSTTNEKLFF. V usage is TRBV6-5 and J usage is TRBJ1-4, with D uncertain. V was shortened by 2 bases and J by 0 bases, with 10 bases between the two germline ends. This CDR3 has 16 amino acids. CDR1 is MNHEY and CDR2 is SVGAGI in the germline V gene.

The chain is built from TRBV5-5 and TRBJ2-3; 7 bases align to TRBD2. This CDR3 has 15 amino acids. With V trimmed by 4 bases and J by 3 bases, 8 bases remained unmatched. CDR1 is SGHKS and CDR2 is YYEKEE in the germline V gene (reference sequence). This chain's CDR3 is CASSPKRGLTDTQYF. The CDR3 DNA follows: TGTGCCAGCAGCCCGAAGCGGGGTTTGACAGATACGCAGTATTTT.

The chain has TRBV19 and TRBJ2-7; D is perhaps TRBD1 (6 bases). CDR3 length: 13 residues. Looked up from germline, CDR1 is LNHDA and CDR2 is SQIVND (reference sequence). V lost 6 bases and J 7 bases, leaving 16 bases between the germline ends. CDR3 sequence: CASSLGGTREQYF. For the CDR3, the DNA is TGTGCCAGTAGCCTAGGGGGTACCCGAGAGCAGTACTTC.